This T cell receptor (beta chain) is drawn from a study of cytomegalovirus exposure and HLA in healthy donors. The PCR ran on 60 Vbeta and 13 Jbeta primers. Authors' data handling: Some 12 million shared chains were among the about 80 million unique TCR beta chains that a later analysis counted. The protocol was immunoSEQ multiplex PCR, while the TCRdb copy is restricted to in-frame clones and leaves out a portion. D and trimming were read from the DNA, whereas the V and J calls and clone size are those reported in that table. The sample holds over 35,000 clones, 60% to 80% seen once. This clone has just one count. The sequencing input was PBMCs. This TCR came from a man aged 25 to 40 in good health and CMV-seronegative.

CDR3 bases: TGTGCCAGCAGCGCAGGGTCAACTGAAGCTTTCTTT. The encoded protein is CASSAGSTEAFF. The chain recombines TRBV7-9 with TRBJ1-1; D possibly corresponds to TRBD1 (5 bases). The V and J ends lost 5 bases and 5 bases respectively, with 9 bases between them. The CDR3 totals 12 residues. CDR1 and CDR2 (germline): SEHNR, FQNEAQ (reference sequence). Complete variable domain (other parts from reference TRBV7-9 and TRBJ1-1): DTGVSQNPRHKITKRGQNVTFRCDPISEHNRLYWYRQTLGQGPEFLTYFQNEAQLEKSRLLSDRFSAERPKGSFSTLEIQRTEQGDSAMYLCASSAGSTEAFFGQGTRLTVV.